Presented here are 5 T cell receptor beta chains from one specimen sequenced in a study of control samples from healthy donors and cancer patients. Libraries were prepared by immunoSEQ multiplex PCR; TCRdb keeps only in-frame clonotypes and omits some of them. The sample lists 94,000 or so clones, about 88% occurring once. Material for sequencing was PBMCs. The source of these receptors is a man between 65 and 85 years old with lung cancer.

The chain recombines TRBV7-8 with TRBJ2-1; 12 bases fit TRBD2. Germline V CDR1 and CDR2: SGHVS, FQNEAQ. Trimming took 1 base from V and 1 from J; bases not matched to a gene: 5. CDR3 size: 18 residues. The CDR3 protein is CASSLVLAGGLSYNEQFF. CDR3 in DNA: TGTGCCAGCAGCTTAGTACTAGCGGGGGGCCTTTCCTACAATGAGCAGTTCTTC.

The V gene is TRBV6-5, the J gene TRBJ1-5, with a tentative D call TRBD1 (6 bases). V lost 6 bases and J lost 5, with 11 bases in between. The CDR3 runs to 13 residues. Germline CDR1 MNHEY, CDR2 SVGAGI. The chain's CDR3 is CASSRDKDQPQHF. The CDR3 region has the DNA TGTGCCAGCAGCCGGGACAAAGATCAGCCCCAGCATTTT.

The V and J genes are TRBV7-9 and TRBJ1-6, with no clear D. Trimming took 5 bases from V and 7 from J, leaving 9 bases between them. The CDR3 extends over 13 amino acids. Germline values: CDR1 SEHNR, CDR2 FQNEAQ (reference sequence). CDR3 DNA: TGTGCCAGCAGCCCAGAAGTGAATTCACCCCTCCACTTT. Translation gives CASSPEVNSPLHF.

The V and J genes are TRBV7-2 and TRBJ1-6, with 9 bases matching TRBD1. V was pared by 5 bases and J by 9 bases, with 2 bases of the junction left unmatched. The CDR3 has 13 amino acids. Germline CDR1 reads SGHTA; CDR2 reads FQGNSA. The CDR3 DNA sequence: TGTGCCAGCAGCCCGGGACAGGGTTCACCCCTCCACTTT. Translated, it gives CASSPGQGSPLHF.

The chain carries TRBV9 and TRBJ1-1; TRBD1 aligns across 8 bases. CDR1 and CDR2 (germline): SGDLS, YYNGEE. After removal of 5 bases from V and 6 bases from J, the junction contained 9 bases not matched to a gene. The CDR3 loop spans 14 amino acids. The CDR3 reads CASSTTGDRAEAFF. The CDR3, as DNA: TGTGCCAGCAGTACGACAGGGGACCGCGCTGAAGCTTTCTTT.